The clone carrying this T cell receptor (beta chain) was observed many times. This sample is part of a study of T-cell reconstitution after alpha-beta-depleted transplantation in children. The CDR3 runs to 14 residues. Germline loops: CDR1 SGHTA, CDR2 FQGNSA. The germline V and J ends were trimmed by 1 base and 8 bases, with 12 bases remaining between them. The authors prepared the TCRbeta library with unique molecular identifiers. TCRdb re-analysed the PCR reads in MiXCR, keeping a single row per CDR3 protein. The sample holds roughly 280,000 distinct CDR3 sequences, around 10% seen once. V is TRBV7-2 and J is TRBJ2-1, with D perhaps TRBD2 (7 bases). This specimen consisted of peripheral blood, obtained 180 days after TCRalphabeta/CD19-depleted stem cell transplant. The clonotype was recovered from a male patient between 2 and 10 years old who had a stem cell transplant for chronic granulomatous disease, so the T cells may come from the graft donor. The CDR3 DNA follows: TGTGCCAGCAGCTTAGAGGGGGGGCGGGATGAGCAGTTCTTC. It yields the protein CASSLEGGRDEQFF. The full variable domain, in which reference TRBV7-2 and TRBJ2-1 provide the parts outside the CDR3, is GAGVSQSPSNKVTEKGKDVELRCDPISGHTALYWYRQSLGQGLEFLIYFQGNSAPDKSGLPSDRFSAERTGGSVSTLTIQRTQQEDSAVYLCASSLEGGRDEQFFGPGTRLTVL.